What follows describes a single T cell receptor (beta chain). Its antigen target is currently unknown. There are no base qualities to consult, and no much larger clone falls within one base. Its CDR3 holds 15 amino acids, cysteine through phenylalanine. Of the read, only the CDR3 DNA is kept; its 45 bases are in frame from base 1. Trimming removed 3 bases from V and 4 bases from J, leaving 16 bases between the germline ends. CDR1 LNHDA and CDR2 SQIVND were looked up in the germline V gene (reference sequence). The protocol used for the library was the immunoSEQ multiplex PCR assay. TCRdb's version of the immuneACCESS table is confined to in-frame rearrangements and falls short of the full clone set. An unresolved V gene accounts for under half of the shortfall where checked; the remainder is of unknown origin. Recorded for this sample are 20,000 to 25,000 clones; roughly 84% of them occurred a single time. In total, the top ten clones hold under 10% of the sample.

The sample comes from a study of T cell changes during pregnancy in multiple sclerosis (dated by TCRdb to the late 2010s). In the study overall: The study looked at changes in the T cell repertoire across pregnancy in women with multiple sclerosis.

The clonotype originates from a female donor with multiple sclerosis, enrolled in a pregnancy study. In this chain, TRBV19 is recombined with TRBJ2-7, with TRBD1 perhaps the D gene, on 6 matching bases. The sample consisted of CD8+ T cells from peripheral blood mononuclear cells, taken after pregnancy. The CDR3 is CASSISAGERYEQYF. The nucleotide sequence reads TGTGCCAGTAGTATCTCGGCAGGGGAGCGGTACGAGCAGTACTTC.